This T cell receptor beta chain appears in the sequencing data of a study of T cells in women clearing cervical HPV infection. Study in general: Controls were women whose single incident HPV16 infection cleared within 12 months without precancer or cancer. Study-wide results and limits: Repertoire richness, not evenness, was significantly elevated in CIN3+ cases versus controls.

CDR1 and CDR2 from the germline V gene are SGHKS and YYEKEE (reference sequence). Trimming removed 3 bases from V and 3 bases from J; junction bases left unmatched: 3. CDR3 length: 14 residues. About this clone: Its antigen is currently unknown. The read halts 3 residues ahead of the CDR3 end, with the missing end drawn from the germline J gene.

The table came from immunoSEQ multiplex PCR; TCRdb's copy has only in-frame clones and leaves some out. The table for this sample gives approximately 23,000 clones. This chain uses TRBV5-5 with TRBJ1-5; 7 nucleotides line up with TRBD1. The clonotype was recovered from a woman between 18 and 75 years old with a cervical HPV16 infection that either progressed to CIN3+ or cleared (not recorded which). The sequenced material came from blood buffy coat. The covered CDR3 bases are TGTGCCAGCAGCTCGGGACAGCACAATCAGCCC. Its protein is CASSSGQHNQP. The full CDR3 protein is CASSSGQHNQPQHF.